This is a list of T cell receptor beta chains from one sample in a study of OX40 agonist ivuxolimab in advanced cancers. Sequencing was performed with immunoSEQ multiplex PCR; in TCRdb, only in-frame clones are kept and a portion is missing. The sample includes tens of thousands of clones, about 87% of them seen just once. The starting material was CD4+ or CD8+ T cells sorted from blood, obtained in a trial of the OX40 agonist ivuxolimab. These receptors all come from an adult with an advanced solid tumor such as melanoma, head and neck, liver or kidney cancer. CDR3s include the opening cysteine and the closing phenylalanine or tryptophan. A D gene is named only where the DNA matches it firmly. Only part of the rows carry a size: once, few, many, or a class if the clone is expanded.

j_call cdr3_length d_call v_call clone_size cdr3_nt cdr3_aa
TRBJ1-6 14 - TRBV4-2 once TGTGCCAGCAGCCAAGCCAGCTATAATTCACCCCTCCACTTT CASSQASYNSPLHF
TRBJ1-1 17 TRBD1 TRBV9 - TGTGCCAGCAGCGTAGCTGAGGGGACAGGGCGAGGCACTGAAGCTTTCTTT CASSVAEGTGRGTEAFF
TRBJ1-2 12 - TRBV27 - TGTGCCAGCAGTTTCATCGGGAGCGGCTACACCTTC CASSFIGSGYTF
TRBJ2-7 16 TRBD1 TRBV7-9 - TGTGCCAGCAGCTTAGGTTACAGGGGGAGCTCCTACGAGCAGTACTTC CASSLGYRGSSYEQYF
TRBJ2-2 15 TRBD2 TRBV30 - TGTGCCTGGAGTGTACTAGCGCGAGACACCGGGGAGCTGTTTTTT CAWSVLARDTGELFF
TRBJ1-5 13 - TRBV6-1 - TGTGCCAGCAGTGAAACCCTTCGGCAGCCCCAGCATTTT CASSETLRQPQHF
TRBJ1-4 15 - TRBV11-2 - TGTGCCAGCAGCTTGGAAGGGGCAGGGACTGAAAAACTGTTTTTT CASSLEGAGTEKLFF
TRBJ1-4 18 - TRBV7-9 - TGTGCCAGCAGCTTATACCCCTGGGGAGGGTGGACTAATGAAAAACTGTTTTTT CASSLYPWGGWTNEKLFF
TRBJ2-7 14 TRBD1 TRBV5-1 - TGCGCCAGCAGCACCGGGGACAGACCCTACGAGCAGTACTTC CASSTGDRPYEQYF
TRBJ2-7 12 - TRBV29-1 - TGCAGCGTTGAAGATAACCTCTACGAGCAGTACTTC CSVEDNLYEQYF
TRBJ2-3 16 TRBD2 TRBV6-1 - TGTGCCAGCAGTGATCTAGCGGGAGAGGGCACAGATACGCAGTATTTT CASSDLAGEGTDTQYF
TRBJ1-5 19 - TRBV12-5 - TGTGCTAGTGGTTTGGTACTCTTCGGCCGGGGACGGGGCAATCAGCCCCAGCATTTT CASGLVLFGRGRGNQPQHF
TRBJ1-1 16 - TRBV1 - TGCACCAGCAGCCAAGATCCGGGGGGAAAGAACACTGAAGCTTTCTTT CTSSQDPGGKNTEAFF
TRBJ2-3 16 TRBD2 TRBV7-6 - TGTGCCAGCAGCAGGACTAGCGGGAGGTTGGCAGATACGCAGTATTTT CASSRTSGRLADTQYF
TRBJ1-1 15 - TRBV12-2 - TGTGCAAGTCGCTTAACGGGACAAAAAAGTCATGAAGCTTTCTTT CASRLTGQKSHEAFF
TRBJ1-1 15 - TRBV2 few TGTGCCAGCAGCCCGAAGAGGGCGGCCAACACTGAAGCTTTCTTT CASSPKRAANTEAFF
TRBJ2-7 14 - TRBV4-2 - TGTGCCAGCAGCCAGAGGGGGAGCTCCTACGAGCAGTACTTC CASSQRGSSYEQYF
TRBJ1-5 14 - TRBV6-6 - TGTGCCAGCAGCCTGCAAGGGGTTACTCAGCCCCAGCATTTT CASSLQGVTQPQHF
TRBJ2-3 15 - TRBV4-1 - TGCGCCAGCAGCCAAGTCCAGTATGAAACAGATACGCAGTATTTT CASSQVQYETDTQYF
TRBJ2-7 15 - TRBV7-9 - TGTGCCAGCAGCTCTAGTGGGGAACCCACCTACGAGCAGTACTTC CASSSSGEPTYEQYF
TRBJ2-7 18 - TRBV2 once TGTGCCAGCAGTCCCCCCGGGGGGACAGATATTAAGCCCTACGAGCAGTACTTC CASSPPGGTDIKPYEQYF
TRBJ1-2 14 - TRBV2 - TGTGCCAGCAGTCGCAGGGTTGCGGACTATGGCTACACCTTC CASSRRVADYGYTF
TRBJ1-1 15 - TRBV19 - TGTGCCAGTAGTACTAAGAAGGGGATGAACACTGAAGCTTTCTTT CASSTKKGMNTEAFF
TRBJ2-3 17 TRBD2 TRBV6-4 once TGTGCCAGCAGAGCCGGGACTAGCGGGAGTCACAGGGATACGCAGTATTTT CASRAGTSGSHRDTQYF
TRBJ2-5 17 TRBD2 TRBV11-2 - TGTGCCAGCAGCCTGGGGAGGGGGACTAGTGGTCAAGAGACCCAGTACTTC CASSLGRGTSGQETQYF
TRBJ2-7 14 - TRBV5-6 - TGTGCCAGCAGCTTGGGGGCAGGGTTGCACGAGCAGTACTTC CASSLGAGLHEQYF
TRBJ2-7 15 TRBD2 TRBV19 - TGTGCCAGTAGTCCCGAGCGGGAGACTTCTCACGAGCAGTACTTC CASSPERETSHEQYF
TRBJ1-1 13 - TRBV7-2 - TGTGCCAGCAGCTTAGAGTACACCCCTGAAGCTTTCTTT CASSLEYTPEAFF
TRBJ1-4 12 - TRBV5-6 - TGTGCCAGCAGCCTAGACCCAGAAAAACTGTTTTTT CASSLDPEKLFF
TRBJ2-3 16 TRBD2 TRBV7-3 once TGTGCCAGCAGCTTGGGTGTTAGCGGGAGGGCAGATACGCAGTATTTT CASSLGVSGRADTQYF
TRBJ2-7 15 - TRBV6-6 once TGTGCCAGCAGTTACTCCGGACAAAGCTCCTACGAGCAGTACTTC CASSYSGQSSYEQYF
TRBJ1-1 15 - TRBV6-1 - TGTGCCAGCAGTGAATTAGCAGGGCTGAACACTGAAGCTTTCTTT CASSELAGLNTEAFF
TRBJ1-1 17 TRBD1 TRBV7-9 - TGTGCCAGCAGCTCTACCTTCCTGACAGGGTTGTACACTGAAGCTTTCTTT CASSSTFLTGLYTEAFF
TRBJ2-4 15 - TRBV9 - TGTGCCAGCAGCAAAACCGGGACCCACGGGGACATTCAGTACTTC CASSKTGTHGDIQYF
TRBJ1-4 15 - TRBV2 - TGTGCCAGCAGTGAAGGGTTGTCAGGGAATGAAAAACTGTTTTTT CASSEGLSGNEKLFF
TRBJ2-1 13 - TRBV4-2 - TGTGCCAGCAGCCAAGTCCTACACAATGAGCAGTTCTTC CASSQVLHNEQFF
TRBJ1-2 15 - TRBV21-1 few TGTGCCAGCAAAGGGGACTTTCCGAATAACTATGGCTACACCTTC CASKGDFPNNYGYTF
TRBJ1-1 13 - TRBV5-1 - TGCGCCAGCAGCCCGGACATTCTGACTGAAGCTTTCTTT CASSPDILTEAFF
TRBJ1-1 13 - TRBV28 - TGTGCCAGCAGTTTCCCGGGTGGGACTGAAGCTTTCTTT CASSFPGGTEAFF
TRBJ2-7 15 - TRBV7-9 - TGTGCCAGCAGCTTAGCTTTGGGGGGTGGAGACGAGCAGTACTTC CASSLALGGGDEQYF
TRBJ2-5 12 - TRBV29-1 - TGCAGCGGCGGTGTAGAGACCGAGACCCAGTACTTC CSGGVETETQYF
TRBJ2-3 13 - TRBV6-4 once TGTGCCAGCAGTGACTCGACCTACGATACGCAGTATTTT CASSDSTYDTQYF
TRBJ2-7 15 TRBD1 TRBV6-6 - TGTGCCAGCAGGGCCTGGACAGGGTCTAACTACGAGCAGTACTTC CASRAWTGSNYEQYF
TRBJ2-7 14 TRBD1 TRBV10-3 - TGTGCCATCAGTGTACGAGGGCAGGGGGACGAGCAGTACTTC CAISVRGQGDEQYF